These T cell receptor beta chains were read from a single sample in a study of blood T cell repertoires in COVID-19. TCRdb keeps only in-frame clones here, not all; method: immunoSEQ multiplex PCR. The sample has approximately 210,000 clones, around 78% seen once. The specimen sequenced was peripheral blood. Receptors originate from a woman between 65 and 79 years old with active or convalescent COVID-19. Both conserved end residues are part of each CDR3. The order of the fields is clone size, D gene, J gene, V gene, CDR3 protein, CDR3 DNA. The D gene is left open where the match is weak. The size field is filled for only some rows; it gives once, few, many or a size class.

>.|.|TRBJ1-2|TRBV5-6
CASNSYVPQGHYGYTF
TGTGCCAGCAACTCCTACGTCCCTCAGGGGCACTATGGCTACACCTTC
>.|TRBD1|TRBJ1-5|TRBV2
CASRQGQGYQPQHF
TGTGCCAGCCGACAGGGCCAAGGGTATCAGCCCCAGCATTTT
>.|TRBD1|TRBJ1-6|TRBV2
CAGDRGLDYNSPLHF
TGTGCCGGTGACAGGGGGCTGGACTATAATTCACCCCTCCACTTT
>.|.|TRBJ1-1|TRBV7-2
CASSVNRAHTEAFF
TGTGCCAGCAGCGTGAACAGGGCCCACACTGAAGCTTTCTTT
>.|TRBD1|TRBJ1-6|TRBV4-3
CASSYRTGNSPLHF
TGCGCCAGCAGCTACCGGACAGGGAATTCACCCCTCCACTTT
>.|TRBD1|TRBJ1-2|TRBV19
CASRLRQGGNYGYTF
TGTGCCAGTAGATTGAGACAGGGCGGTAACTATGGCTACACCTTC
>.|TRBD1|TRBJ2-7|TRBV12-3/TRBV12-4
CASSLAGGYEQYF
TGTGCCAGCAGTTTGGCAGGGGGTTACGAGCAGTACTTC
>.|TRBD1|TRBJ1-4|TRBV11-2
CASSWGQGAGEKLFF
TGTGCCAGCAGCTGGGGACAGGGGGCAGGAGAAAAACTGTTTTTT
>.|TRBD1|TRBJ2-3|TRBV9
CASSVMGQGVADTQYF
TGTGCCAGCAGCGTCATGGGACAGGGAGTCGCAGATACGCAGTATTTT
>.|TRBD2|TRBJ2-2|TRBV6-5
CASRWTSGNSGELFF
TGTGCCAGCAGGTGGACTAGCGGGAACTCCGGGGAGCTGTTTTTT
>.|TRBD2|TRBJ2-1|TRBV6-1
CASSQALAGFGVKFF
TGTGCCAGCAGTCAAGCGCTAGCGGGATTTGGGGTTAAGTTCTTC
>.|TRBD1|TRBJ2-1|TRBV28
CASSPGGAYNEQFF
TGTGCCAGCTCCCCAGGGGGCGCCTACAATGAGCAGTTCTTC
>.|TRBD2|TRBJ2-3|TRBV6-1
CASSSSGTDTQYF
TGTGCCAGCAGTTCTAGCGGGACAGATACGCAGTATTTT
>.|.|TRBJ2-6|TRBV9
CASSVLDFSGANVLTF
TGTGCCAGCAGCGTATTGGACTTCTCTGGGGCCAACGTCCTGACTTTC
>.|.|TRBJ1-2|TRBV27
CASSFRQGWYTF
TGTGCCAGCAGTTTTCGGCAGGGCTGGTACACCTTC
>.|TRBD2|TRBJ2-5|TRBV28
CASSGSAGGQETQYF
TGTGCCAGCAGCGGCTCGGCGGGAGGCCAAGAGACCCAGTACTTC
>.|.|TRBJ1-1|TRBV2
CAGRAPLEATEAFF
TGTGCCGGGAGGGCGCCTCTTGAAGCCACTGAAGCTTTCTTT
>.|TRBD1|TRBJ2-7|TRBV11-2
CASRAMRDSSYEQYF
TGTGCCAGCAGGGCTATGAGGGACAGCTCCTACGAGCAGTACTTC
>.|TRBD2|TRBJ2-3|TRBV5-1
CASSPSQRGGDTQYF
TGCGCCAGCAGCCCCTCGCAGCGGGGGGGGGATACGCAGTATTTT
>.|TRBD1|TRBJ2-2|TRBV5-1
CASSLAGTGYSGELFF
TGCGCCAGCAGCTTGGCGGGGACAGGTTATAGCGGGGAGCTGTTTTTT
>.|.|TRBJ2-3|TRBV4-2
CASSQRGERADTQYF
TGTGCCAGCAGCCAACGGGGAGAAAGGGCAGATACGCAGTATTTT
>.|TRBD1|TRBJ1-2|TRBV5-1
CASSLGQGDGYTF
TGCGCCAGCAGCTTGGGCCAGGGGGATGGCTACACCTTC
>once|.|TRBJ1-5|TRBV5-3
CARSLAWASKEVNQPQHF
TGTGCCAGAAGCTTGGCCTGGGCCTCCAAGGAGGTCAATCAGCCCCAGCATTTT
>.|TRBD2|TRBJ2-7|TRBV6-6
CASSPPGLVSYEQYF
TGTGCCAGCAGTCCTCCGGGACTAGTAAGCTACGAGCAGTACTTC
>.|TRBD2|TRBJ2-1|TRBV7-2
CASSQWTSAHNEQFF
TGTGCCAGCAGCCAATGGACTAGCGCGCACAATGAGCAGTTCTTC
>.|.|TRBJ2-1|TRBV19
CASSFRGAKFF
TGTGCCAGTAGCTTTCGGGGGGCCAAGTTCTTC
>few|.|TRBJ1-4|TRBV28
CASSSRPGPNEKLFF
TGTGCCAGCAGCTCTCGGCCAGGGCCTAATGAAAAACTGTTTTTT
>few|.|TRBJ1-5|TRBV4-2
CASSPGTGGQPQHF
TGTGCCAGCAGCCCCGGCACTGGAGGTCAGCCCCAGCATTTT
>.|TRBD1|TRBJ1-1|TRBV28
CASSLPQGATEAFF
TGTGCCAGCAGTTTACCACAGGGGGCCACTGAAGCTTTCTTT
>.|TRBD2|TRBJ2-7|TRBV3-1/TRBV3-2
CASSQTPGLAGYEQYF
TGTGCCAGCAGCCAAACTCCGGGACTAGCGGGATACGAGCAGTACTTC
>few|TRBD1|TRBJ1-6|TRBV5-1
CASSIIQGANNSPLHF
TGCGCCAGCAGCATTATTCAGGGGGCAAATAATTCACCCCTCCACTTT
>.|TRBD1|TRBJ2-7|TRBV7-6
CASSSTGVYEQYF
TGTGCCAGCAGCTCGACAGGGGTCTACGAGCAGTACTTC
>.|TRBD2|TRBJ2-1|TRBV5-4
CASSGGTSGIGHNEQFF
TGTGCCAGCAGCGGAGGGACTAGCGGGATAGGTCACAATGAGCAGTTCTTC
>.|.|TRBJ2-6|TRBV5-5
CASSPPTGGNGANVLTF
TGTGCCAGCAGCCCTCCGACCGGGGGTAATGGGGCCAACGTCCTGACTTTC
>few|.|TRBJ2-2|TRBV5-1
CASSGRGTGELFF
TGCGCCAGCAGCGGGCGTGGAACCGGGGAGCTGTTTTTT
>.|.|TRBJ2-2|TRBV30
CAWSGFSGAVGELFF
TGTGCCTGGAGTGGCTTCTCAGGGGCCGTCGGGGAGCTGTTTTTT
>.|.|TRBJ1-2|TRBV2
CASTHAGHGYTF
TGTGCCAGCACGCACGCAGGTCATGGCTACACCTTC
>few|TRBD1|TRBJ1-1|TRBV4-1
CASSPGQGAVPEAFF
TGCGCCAGCAGCCCGGGACAGGGGGCTGTCCCTGAAGCTTTCTTT
>.|TRBD1|TRBJ1-6|TRBV5-4
CASSLGTGGSSPLHF
TGTGCCAGCAGCTTGGGGACAGGGGGATCTTCACCCCTCCACTTT
>.|.|TRBJ2-1|TRBV19
CASSINGVLSNEQFF
TGTGCCAGTAGTATAAACGGGGTCCTTAGCAATGAGCAGTTCTTC
>few|TRBD2|TRBJ2-1|TRBV6-6
CASSPLGLGLSYNEQFF
TGTGCCAGCAGTCCTCTCGGACTAGGCCTCTCCTACAATGAGCAGTTCTTC
>.|.|TRBJ1-2|TRBV19
CASSQRGSGYTF
TGTGCCAGTAGTCAAAGGGGCTCTGGCTACACCTTC
>.|.|TRBJ1-3|TRBV5-1
CASSPVEGVSGNTIYF
TGCGCCAGCAGCCCCGTGGAGGGAGTCTCTGGAAACACCATATATTTT
>few|TRBD1|TRBJ1-5|TRBV19
CASSWQGERQPQHF
TGTGCCAGTAGTTGGCAGGGGGAGCGTCAGCCCCAGCATTTT
>.|TRBD2|TRBJ2-2|TRBV7-9
CASSLRGRNTGELFF
TGTGCCAGCAGCTTGCGGGGGAGGAATACCGGGGAGCTGTTTTTT
>few|.|TRBJ2-3|TRBV5-1
CASSSASGADTQYF
TGCGCCAGCAGCTCCGCATCGGGGGCAGATACGCAGTATTTT
>.|.|TRBJ2-3|TRBV3-1/TRBV3-2
CASSQDRVSGSTDTQYF
TGTGCCAGCAGCCAAGATCGAGTTAGCGGTAGCACAGATACGCAGTATTTT
>many|TRBD1|TRBJ2-7|TRBV30
CAWKDRGFDEQYF
TGTGCCTGGAAGGACAGGGGGTTCGACGAGCAGTACTTC
>.|.|TRBJ2-1|TRBV24-1
CATSDGPFTLQFF
TGTGCCACCAGTGATGGGCCCTTCACCCTTCAGTTCTTC
>.|.|TRBJ2-5|TRBV6-6
CASNRLEPWETQYF
TGTGCCAGCAACCGCCTGGAGCCCTGGGAGACCCAGTACTTC
>few|.|TRBJ1-4|TRBV18
CASSPPWSEEEKLFF
TGTGCCAGCTCACCACCTTGGAGCGAGGAGGAAAAACTGTTTTTT
>few|.|TRBJ1-4|TRBV6-2/TRBV6-3
CASSYSNPGSEKLFF
TGTGCCAGCAGTTACTCGAATCCGGGGTCTGAAAAACTGTTTTTT
>.|.|TRBJ1-1|TRBV5-1
CASSVGGLAGITEAFF
TGCGCCAGCAGCGTAGGTGGATTGGCAGGGATCACTGAAGCTTTCTTT
>.|.|TRBJ1-1|TRBV29-1
CSVVSRNTEAFF
TGCAGCGTTGTTTCCAGGAACACTGAAGCTTTCTTT
>.|TRBD1|TRBJ1-2|TRBV7-2
CASSFGQGVYGYTF
TGTGCCAGCAGCTTCGGACAGGGAGTATATGGCTACACCTTC